The next 2 T cell receptor beta chains were all read from a single sample in a study of blood T cell repertoires in COVID-19. Data came from immunoSEQ multiplex PCR; TCRdb stores just in-frame clones and leaves some out. The data show 100,000 to 150,000 clones, roughly four fifths seen once. The sequenced sample consisted of PBMCs or T cells enriched from blood (not recorded which). These TCRs come from a middle-aged man with acute COVID-19.

V and J are TRBV11-1 and TRBJ2-5, with TRBD1 matching 9 bases. The V and J ends lost 5 bases and 4 bases, in that order; junction bases with no gene match: 8. CDR1 and CDR2 from the germline V gene are SGHAT and FQDESV (reference sequence). This CDR3 has 15 residues. The CDR3 loop is CASSQFGQGRETQYF. DNA of the CDR3: TGTGCCAGCAGCCAATTCGGACAGGGGAGAGAGACCCAGTACTTC.

The J gene is TRBJ2-1, the V gene TRBV19; the match to TRBD2 covers 12 bases. Germline V gives CDR1 LNHDA, CDR2 SQIVND (reference sequence). V shed 7 bases, J shed 7 bases, and the junction held 5 bases outside the gene matches. There are 14 residues in the CDR3. The CDR3 DNA follows: TGTGCCAGTACAACTAGCGGGAGGTGGAATGAGCAGTTCTTC. Protein sequence: CASTTSGRWNEQFF.